This TCR beta chain is drawn from a study of T cells in Graves' hyperthyroidism and ophthalmopathy. A patient was excluded if there was uncontrolled infection, other autoimmune disease, pregnancy or lactation. The PBMCs studied were ones that came from 10 ml fresh peripheral blood. Germline loops: CDR1 KGHSH, CDR2 LQKENI. Trimming removed 4 bases at V and 2 bases at J, with 15 bases between. This CDR3 region has 15 residues. What was amplified from RNA transcripts were TCR beta CDR3 regions. Carried out on the TCR CDR3, a first-round RT-PCR used the HTBI primer set. TCRdb fed the multiplex PCR reads into MiXCR, producing one record per CDR3 protein. The table has a few hundred thousand distinct CDR3 sequences, around 15% seen once; the top ten hold roughly 33%. General observations from the study: A 13 V-J signature model discriminated ophthalmopathy versus stable hyperthyroidism. It was a median approximately 7.1 months before onset that the model predicted ophthalmopathy.

This clonotype has just a few counts. What it recognizes is unknown. The sequence was collected from a woman aged 40-49 years with Graves' ophthalmopathy. Sequences were obtained from blood. The chain joins TRBV18 to TRBJ2-7, with D tentatively TRBD1 (5 bases). CDR3 nucleotide sequence: TGTGCCAGCTCACATCCGACAGAAGACCCCTACGAGCAGTACTTC. Translating it yields CASSHPTEDPYEQYF.